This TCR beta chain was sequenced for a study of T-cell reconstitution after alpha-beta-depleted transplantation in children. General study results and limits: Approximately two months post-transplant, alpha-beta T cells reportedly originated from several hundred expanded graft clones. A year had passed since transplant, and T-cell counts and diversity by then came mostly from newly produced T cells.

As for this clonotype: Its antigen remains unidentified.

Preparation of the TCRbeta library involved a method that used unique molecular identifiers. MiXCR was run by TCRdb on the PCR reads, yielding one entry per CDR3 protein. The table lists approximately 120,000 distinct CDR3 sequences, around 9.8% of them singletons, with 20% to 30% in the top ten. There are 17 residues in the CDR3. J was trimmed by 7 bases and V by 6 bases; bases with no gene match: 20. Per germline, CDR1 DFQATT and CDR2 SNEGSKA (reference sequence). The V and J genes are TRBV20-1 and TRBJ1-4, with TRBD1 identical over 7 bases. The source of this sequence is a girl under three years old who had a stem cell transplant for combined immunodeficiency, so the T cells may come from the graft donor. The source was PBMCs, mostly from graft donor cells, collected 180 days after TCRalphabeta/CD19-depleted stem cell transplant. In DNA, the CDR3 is TGCAGTGCAGATAAGTTACACAGGGGCGTAGGGGGTGAAAAACTGTTTTTT. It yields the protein CSADKLHRGVGGEKLFF.